The T cell receptor beta chain described here comes from a study of blood T cell repertoires in COVID-19. Per the study methods: Amplification of reference gene primers provided the estimated nucleated cell counts. Sequenced by immunoSEQ multiplex PCR; TCRdb stores in-frame clones only, minus some. V, J and clone size reflect that table, while D and trimming were determined from the DNA. Of 400,000 to 450,000 clones in the sample, about 90% were seen once. V gave up 1 base and J gave up 4 bases; unmatched junction bases: 15. The CDR3 length is 18 residues. CDR1 is SGHAT and CDR2 is FQNNGV in the germline V gene.

Sequenced: peripheral blood. This sequence was found in a man aged 18 to 29 with COVID-19, enrolled during active disease. This chain connects TRBV11-2 to TRBJ1-1; 7 positions match TRBD1. The CDR3 reads CASSLGLVTGRLGTEAFF. For the CDR3, the DNA is TGTGCCAGCAGCTTAGGTCTGGTGACAGGGAGGTTGGGCACTGAAGCTTTCTTT.